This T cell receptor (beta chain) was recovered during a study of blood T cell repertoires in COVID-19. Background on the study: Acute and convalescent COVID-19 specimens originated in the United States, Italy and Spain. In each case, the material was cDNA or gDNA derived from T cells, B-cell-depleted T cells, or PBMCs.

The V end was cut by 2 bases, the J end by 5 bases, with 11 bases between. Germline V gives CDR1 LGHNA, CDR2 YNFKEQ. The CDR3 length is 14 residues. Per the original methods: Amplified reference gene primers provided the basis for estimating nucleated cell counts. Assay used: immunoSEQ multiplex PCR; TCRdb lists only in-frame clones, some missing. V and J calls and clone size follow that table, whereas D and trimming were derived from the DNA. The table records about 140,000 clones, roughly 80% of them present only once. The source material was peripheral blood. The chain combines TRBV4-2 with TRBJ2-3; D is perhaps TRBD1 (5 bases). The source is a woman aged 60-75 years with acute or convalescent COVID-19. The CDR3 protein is CASSQPQGEDTQYF. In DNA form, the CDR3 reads TGTGCCAGCAGCCAACCCCAAGGGGAAGATACGCAGTATTTT.